These 6 T cell receptor beta chains share one sample of origin, sequenced in a study of blood T cell repertoires in COVID-19. Profiled with immunoSEQ multiplex PCR; TCRdb holds only in-frame clones, not every one. The sample contains nearly 300,000 clones, about 91% of which appear only once. Sequenced input: peripheral blood. The receptors shown here come from a woman between 25 and 40 years old who had recovered from COVID-19.

The CDR3 region is CASSSGDTQYF. CDR3 coding DNA: TGTGCCAGCAGCTCCGGGGATACGCAGTATTTT. V is TRBV11-2 and J is TRBJ2-3; the D is unclear. CDR3 length: 11 amino acids. The germline V gene encodes CDR1 SGHAT and CDR2 FQNNGV. V dropped 4 bases and J dropped 6 bases, with 5 bases sitting between them.

This chain uses TRBV7-6 with TRBJ1-6; D is uncertain. The CDR3 spans 14 residues. Trimming shortened V by 5 bases and J by 5 bases, and 10 bases separated the two germline ends. CDR1 and CDR2 (germline): SGHVS, FNYEAQ. CDR3 protein: CASSRGLDNSPLHF. The CDR3, as DNA: TGTGCCAGCAGCCGGGGTCTCGATAATTCACCCCTCCACTTT.

This CDR3 is CASSLFGETGARGYTF. As DNA, the CDR3 is TGTGCCAGCTCACTTTTTGGGGAGACAGGGGCTAGAGGCTACACCTTC. This chain joins TRBV28 and TRBJ1-2; TRBD1 agrees at 8 bases. The CDR3 is made up of 16 amino acids. V dropped 8 bases and J dropped 8; count of bases not matched to a gene: 19. CDR1 MDHEN and CDR2 SYDVKM come from the germline V gene.

This clone was counted many times. The chain recombines TRBV4-2 with TRBJ1-3; 11 nucleotides align to TRBD1. This CDR3 region has 16 residues. Germline V gene data show CDR1 as LGHNA and CDR2 as YNFKEQ. Trimming cost V 0 bases and J 3 bases; bases outside gene matches: 1. The CDR3 sequence is CASSQDGTGGGNTIYF. The DNA of the CDR3 is TGTGCCAGCAGCCAAGACGGGACAGGGGGTGGAAACACCATATATTTT.

This clone showed up just a few times. This rearrangement joins TRBV6-5 to TRBJ1-6; no firm D call. This CDR3 region has 15 residues. Trimming shortened V by 5 bases and J by 5 bases, and 13 bases separated the two germline ends. Germline values: CDR1 MNHEY, CDR2 SVGAGI. In nucleotides, the CDR3 is TGTGCCAGCAGTAACCTCGAAGCTAATAATTCACCCCTCCACTTT. Its translation: CASSNLEANNSPLHF.

This clone was seen only once. The chain recombines TRBV9 with TRBJ2-1, with 10 bases lining up with TRBD2. The CDR3 is 15 residues long. V shed 3 bases, J shed 6 bases, and the junction held 6 bases outside the gene matches. Germline CDR1 is SGDLS and CDR2 is YYNGEE. CDR3 residues: CASSDSAGGINEQFF. The DNA for the CDR3 is TGTGCCAGCAGCGACTCAGCGGGGGGGATCAATGAGCAGTTCTTC.